This entry features one T cell receptor (beta chain) sequence. Trimming at V came to 6 bases and at J to 0 bases, leaving 4 bases not matched to a gene. The germline V gene has CDR1 MDHEN and CDR2 SYDVKM. The CDR3 runs to 15 residues. The data were produced by immunoSEQ multiplex PCR, yet TCRdb's version contains in-frame clones alone and is incomplete. This table holds tens of thousands of clones, around nine tenths found once. The data stem from a study of T cell changes during pregnancy in multiple sclerosis. The chain employs TRBV28 and TRBJ2-1; 8 bases line up with TRBD1. The receptor was isolated from a female donor in good health, enrolled as a control in a pregnancy study. The sequencing here drew on CD4+ T cells from peripheral blood mononuclear cells, taken in the third trimester of pregnancy. The CDR3, as DNA: TGTGCCAGCAGCCAGACAGGGGTCTCCTACAATGAGCAGTTCTTC. As protein: CASSQTGVSYNEQFF.